The next 18 T cell receptor beta chains were all read from a single sample in a study of graft-versus-host responses after intestinal transplantation. Clones were read by immunoSEQ multiplex PCR, and TCRdb kept only the in-frame ones, dropping some. The data hold about 6,800 clones, with around 26% observed a single time. The sample was alloreactive CD4+ T cells from a mixed lymphocyte reaction culture, taken before intestinal transplant. Subset in this sample: CFSE-low proliferating T cells sorted from roughly 6-day pre-transplant mixed lymphocyte reaction (GvH or HvG direction). Receptor source: a human patient who received an intestinal transplant.

Within the sample, this clone is medium-sized (0.01 to 0.1%). Other DNA sequences of this sample code for an identical CDR3. The rearrangement uses TRBV5-1 and TRBJ1-1; D not resolved. The CDR3 contains 13 residues. In germline, CDR1 is SGHRS, CDR2 YFSETQ. Trimming shortened V by 7 bases and J by 0 bases, and 10 bases separated the two germline ends. DNA of the CDR3: TGCGCCAGCGGAAACGAGCTGAACACTGAAGCTTTCTTT. As protein: CASGNELNTEAFF.

The sample holds a few counts of this clone. This chain uses TRBV7-2 with TRBJ2-7; D possibly corresponds to TRBD1 (5 bases). The CDR3 totals 16 residues. With 5 bases removed from V and 1 base from J, the gap between germline ends came to 18 bases. CDR1 and CDR2 from the germline V gene are SGHTA and FQGNSA. As DNA, the CDR3 is TGTGCCAGCAGCCTGGTGGGCCAGGGTGTTTCCTACGAGCAGTACTTC. Translation gives CASSLVGQGVSYEQYF.

This chain uses TRBV5-1 with TRBJ2-7, with 9 bases that match TRBD1. Germline lookup yields CDR1 SGHRS and CDR2 YFSETQ. The CDR3 is 14 amino acids. V dropped 5 bases and J dropped 5; count of bases not matched to a gene: 8. CDR3 bases: TGCGCCAGCAGTCCCGGGACAGGGACAAACGAGCAGTACTTC. Its protein product is CASSPGTGTNEQYF.

The rearrangement joins TRBV7-9 to TRBJ2-6; no clear D gene. CDR1 and CDR2 (germline): SEHNR, FQNEAQ (reference sequence). V was clipped by 6 bases and J by 2 bases, with 14 bases between them. CDR3 length: 16 residues. The CDR3 region is CASRLPGKAGANVLTF. The CDR3 nucleotides are TGTGCCAGCAGACTCCCCGGAAAGGCTGGGGCCAACGTCCTGACTTTC.

This clone was picked up a small number of times. This rearrangement joins TRBV18 to TRBJ1-3, with D tentatively TRBD1 (6 bases). CDR3 size: 17 residues. V shed 1 base and J shed 0 bases, with 13 bases lying between them. Germline loops: CDR1 KGHSH, CDR2 LQKENI. In DNA, the CDR3 is TGTGCCAGCTCACCACGGGCAGGGGCGTACTCTGGAAACACCATATATTTT. It translates to CASSPRAGAYSGNTIYF.

In regard to this clone: Germline and junction disagree at one end, which may indicate a read error. The CDR3 region has the DNA TGTGCCAGCAGTTACTGGGGACAAGGGAACACTGAAGCTTTCTTT. This translates into CASSYWGQGNTEAFF. V gene TRBV10-3 combines with J gene TRBJ1-1, with D possibly being TRBD1 (6 bases). This CDR3 region has 15 residues. Per the germline V gene, CDR1 is ENHRY and CDR2 is SYGVKD.

The chain's CDR3 is CAWSGLEGTGGEKLFF. CDR3 DNA sequence: TGTGCCTGGAGTGGCCTAGAAGGGACAGGGGGTGAAAAACTGTTTTTT. The V gene is TRBV30, the J gene TRBJ1-4; 11 bases align to TRBD1. CDR3 size: 16 residues. J gave up 7 bases and V 1 base, and 8 bases lay outside the gene matches. Per germline, CDR1 GTSNPN and CDR2 SVGIG (reference sequence).

This clone was found a few times. The rearrangement uses TRBV11-3 and TRBJ2-7; D gene unclear. The CDR3 covers 13 residues. Germline lookup yields CDR1 SGHNT and CDR2 YENEEA. Trimming stripped 5 bases from V and 2 bases from J, with 10 bases between. As DNA, the CDR3 is TGTGCCAGCAGCCCCCCCCCACCCTACGAGCAGTACTTC. Translating gives CASSPPPPYEQYF.

The chain combines TRBV5-6 with TRBJ2-1, with 9 bases matching TRBD2. The trim removed 2 bases at V and 8 bases at J, leaving 14 bases unmatched. The germline CDR1 and CDR2 sequences are SGHDT and YYEEEE. There are 17 residues in the CDR3. The CDR3 region is CASSFIGGRADSDEQFF. DNA of the CDR3: TGTGCCAGCAGCTTTATCGGCGGGAGGGCCGATTCGGATGAGCAGTTCTTC.

This clone has only a few counts. This chain links TRBV6-5 with TRBJ2-1, with TRBD2 matching over 7 bases. V trimming: 7 bases; J trimming: 7 bases; junction bases outside the gene matches: 13. The CDR3 sequence is 15 residues long. Germline V gene data show CDR1 as MNHEY and CDR2 as SVGAGI. The CDR3, as DNA: TGTGCCAGCACCCACCCCGGACTAGTAGGGAATGAGCAGTTCTTC. Amino acids: CASTHPGLVGNEQFF.

This clone is medium-sized (0.01 to 0.1%) by share. The rearrangement joins TRBV6-5 to TRBJ2-3, with TRBD1 identical over 12 bases. CDR3 size: 16 residues. The germline V gene has CDR1 MNHEY and CDR2 SVGAGI. V lost 3 bases and J lost 7; bases outside the gene matches: 8. The CDR3 bases are TGTGCCAGCAGTTATTCGGGACAGGGGGCTCTAAATACGCAGTATTTT. Its protein product is CASSYSGQGALNTQYF.

The rearrangement links TRBV28 to TRBJ2-3; D is unclear. The V end was cut by 3 bases, the J end by 0 bases, with 13 bases between. This CDR3 is built from 16 residues. Germline V gene sequence: CDR1 MDHEN, CDR2 SYDVKM. CDR3 in amino acids: CASSFLAEYSTDTQYF. In nucleotides, the CDR3 is TGTGCCAGCAGTTTCCTTGCGGAATACAGCACAGATACGCAGTATTTT.

The chain has TRBV5-5 and TRBJ1-1, with D uncertain. In germline, CDR1 is SGHKS, CDR2 YYEKEE (reference sequence). The ends were cut back, 2 bases at V and 5 bases at J, with 10 bases in the middle. The CDR3 length is 13 residues. In DNA, the CDR3 is TGTGCCAGCAGCTTACGACTTGAGACTGAAGCTTTCTTT. Residues: CASSLRLETEAFF.

In its sample, this clone is large. The rearrangement joins TRBV19 to TRBJ1-1; D possibly corresponds to TRBD1 (5 bases). Looked up from germline, CDR1 is LNHDA and CDR2 is SQIVND (reference sequence). With 9 bases removed from V and 1 base from J, the gap between germline ends came to 6 bases. The CDR3 contains 11 residues. The CDR3 spells CASGGNTEAFF. CDR3 nucleotide sequence: TGTGCCAGCGGGGGGAACACTGAAGCTTTCTTT.

The V gene is TRBV6-5, the J gene TRBJ2-5; 7 positions match TRBD1. The CDR3 is made up of 13 amino acids. J was trimmed by 7 bases and V by 4 bases; bases with no gene match: 6. Germline V CDR1 and CDR2: MNHEY, SVGAGI. The CDR3 loop is CASSLLGGWTQYF. DNA of the CDR3: TGTGCCAGCAGTTTATTAGGGGGCTGGACCCAGTACTTC.

Sample share makes this clone medium-sized. The sample has other DNA sequences that encode this CDR3 too. The V gene is TRBV6-1, the J gene TRBJ2-7, with no clear D. CDR3 size: 15 residues. Per germline, CDR1 MNHNS and CDR2 SASEGT. V lost 1 base and J lost 3, with 13 bases in between. The CDR3 region is CASSEVVTRVYEQYF. The CDR3 DNA sequence: TGTGCCAGCAGTGAAGTGGTGACACGAGTCTACGAGCAGTACTTC.

This clone was picked up a small number of times. This chain links TRBV21-1 with TRBJ2-1; the D segment call TRBD2 is taken from the table without a DNA check. TRBV21-1 is designated a pseudogene. The CDR3 runs to 17 residues. CDR3 bases: TGTGCCAGCAGCAAAGAGGGGGGGCGGGAGGCCCACAATGAGCAGTTCTTC. Amino acid sequence: CASSKEGGREAHNEQFF.

The V and J genes are TRBV28 and TRBJ2-7; D ambiguous. V gave up 3 bases and J gave up 2 bases, with 8 bases separating them. CDR1 is MDHEN and CDR2 is SYDVKM in the germline V gene. There are 13 residues in the CDR3. The CDR3 coding sequence is TGTGCCAGCAGTTTGCAGATCCCCTACGAGCAGTACTTC. Translated, it gives CASSLQIPYEQYF.